This TCR beta chain appears in the sequencing data of a study of cytomegalovirus exposure and HLA in healthy donors. The CDR3 extends over 16 amino acids. Losses at the gene ends were 0 bases for V and 3 bases for J; bases not matched to a gene: 6. Germline lookup yields CDR1 SGDLS and CDR2 YYNGEE. Study-wide findings and caveats: From TCR beta sequences, most subjects' HLA-A and HLA-B alleles were reportedly predicted accurately.

Comment on this clone: Its antigen is still unknown.

60 Vbeta and 13 Jbeta primers were used in PCR. Method: immunoSEQ multiplex PCR; TCRdb's copy keeps in-frame clones and lacks some. The sample lists about 130,000 clones; 75% to 90% were seen once. The V and J genes are TRBV9 and TRBJ2-5; TRBD1 agrees at 9 bases. The TCR was taken from a woman aged 25-40 years in good health and CMV-seropositive. Material for sequencing was PBMCs. In DNA form, the CDR3 reads TGTGCCAGCAGCGTAGAGGTGTGGACAGGGGAAGAGACCCAGTACTTC. Translated: CASSVEVWTGEETQYF. Drawing the rest from reference TRBV9 and TRBJ2-5, the complete variable domain is DSGVTQTPKHLITATGQRVTLRCSPRSGDLSVYWYQQSLDQGLQFLIQYYNGEERAKGNILERFSAQQFPDLHSELNLSSLELGDSALYFCASSVEVWTGEETQYFGPGTRLLVL.